This TCR beta chain was captured in a study of T cell responses to AZD1222 COVID-19 vaccine (dated by TCRdb to the early 2020s). About the study as a whole: A total of 230 to 250 trial participants underwent TCR sequencing, of whom about 210 received two doses of AZD1222 and about 25 received two doses of the MenACWY control vaccine. Trial participants were enrolled into age subgroups of 18-55, 56-69 and 70-plus years, which contained about 150, 27 and 61 TCR-sequenced participants, respectively. Study-level results and caveats: Because no day 14 peak-response samples were available, the repertoires could be characterized only after the peak T cell response. Participants were mostly white British, with more females than males. The authors suggested clonal diversity may have been underestimated. Conclusions about previously exposed vaccinees are limited because only six or seven AZD1222 recipients were SARS-CoV-2 seropositive at baseline. Spike-specific TCR breadth and depth rose significantly after two AZD1222 doses compared with day 0 and with MenACWY recipients. Reportedly, almost half of the unique spike-specific TCRs recognized epitopes lying outside the regions that are mutated in the B.1.351 and B.1.1.7 variants. The whole spike protein was spanned by vaccine-associated CD4 TCRs, and dominant responses were seen in regions 160-218 and 743-854. The 56-69-year group was small, and its depth increase did not reach significance, likely because of low power.

The time point label corresponds to: about 28 days (+/-7) after the second vaccine dose. AZD1222 recipients with second doses at about 4 weeks or about 12 weeks were pooled, because spike-specific TCR depth and breadth did not differ between schedules. The vaccinee samples were drawn from two UK trials, COV001 and COV002, one of which was a single-blind randomized controlled phase 2/3 trial testing AZD1222 (ChAdOx1 nCoV-19) in healthy adults. Trial participant PBMC samples were collected at day 0 and day 28 after the second dose for TCRbeta chain sequencing. The CDR3 regions of human TCRbeta chains were subjected to immunosequencing. The study's own analysis went as follows. TCRs in the repertoires were compared against a reference library of SARS-CoV-2-specific TCRs that had been generated with the MIRA antigen-specificity platform. Breadth meant the fraction of unique TCRs that were SARS-CoV-2-associated, whereas depth meant the fraction of total T cells that were SARS-CoV-2-associated. Using the MIRA data, each spike-specific TCR was mapped to the spike region that the TCR reacts to and placed in a CD4 or CD8 class. Log10-transformed breadth and depth values were compared by one-way ANOVA with Sidak's multiple comparisons tests. Sourced from immuneACCESS, this table was stored by TCRdb with only in-frame sequences that have V and J called. A share of the clones is absent; for the studies checked, an unresolved V gene accounts for under half, and the remainder has no known explanation. V and J calls and clone size are as listed in that table; D and trimming were resolved from the DNA. In this sample the table shows about 83,000 clones, 75% to 90% of which occur a single time. Around 3.6% of the sample goes to the ten largest clones.

Turning to this clone: What antigen it recognizes has not been identified. Base-call qualities are not available, and no considerably larger clone is one nucleotide away.

This sample comprised peripheral blood, obtained 28 days after the second AZD1222 dose. This TCR derives from an adult who received the AZD1222 COVID-19 vaccine.

The nucleotides read TGTGCCAGCAGATCAAGCGGTTATGGCTACACCTTC. This encodes CASRSSGYGYTF. The sequence is built from TRBV3-1 (or the pseudogene TRBV3-2) and TRBJ1-2; the D gene identity is not certain. The cysteine opens and the phenylalanine closes a CDR3 of 12 amino acids. The DNA shown is the 36-base CDR3, in frame from base 1. CDR1 and CDR2 are read off the germline V gene (reference sequence) as LGHDT and YNNKEL. V loses 6 bases of germline sequence and J loses 5 bases, and the interval between the two ends is 10 bases.